The 24 T cell receptor beta chains below come from one sample, sequenced in a study of cytomegalovirus exposure and HLA in healthy donors. The table came from immunoSEQ multiplex PCR; TCRdb's copy has only in-frame clones and leaves some out. The repertoire holds 170,000 or so clones, with approximately 84% as singletons. Sequencing was carried out using PBMCs. The origin of the receptors is a woman younger than 30 in good health and CMV-seropositive.

V gene TRBV5-6 combines with J gene TRBJ2-2, with a possible D match to TRBD1 (6 bases). The CDR3 extends over 14 amino acids. Germline CDR1 reads SGHDT; CDR2 reads YYEEEE. V gave up 3 bases and J gave up 11 bases, with 17 bases separating them. CDR3 bases: TGTGCCAGCAGCTATGGGACACCCGGTATCGAGCTGTTTTTT. This codes for CASSYGTPGIELFF.

The chain uses TRBV19 and TRBJ1-6, with D hard to call. Germline CDR1 LNHDA, CDR2 SQIVND (reference sequence). The CDR3 length is 16 residues. Trimming removed 0 bases from V and 10 bases from J, with 16 bases in between. CDR3 sequence: CASSIDLAGSNSPLHF. The CDR3 DNA is TGTGCCAGTAGTATAGATCTGGCAGGAAGTAACTCACCCCTCCACTTT.

The J gene is TRBJ2-3, the V gene TRBV9; TRBD2 matches 9 bases. With V trimmed by 0 bases and J by 2 bases, 4 bases remained unmatched. The CDR3 length is 16 residues. Germline-derived CDR1 and CDR2 are SGDLS and YYNGEE. DNA of the CDR3: TGTGCCAGCAGCGTAGAAGCGGGGGGCCACACAGATACGCAGTATTTT. Encoded protein: CASSVEAGGHTDTQYF.

The chain is built from TRBV25-1 and TRBJ1-6; tentative D call: TRBD1 (6 bases). V was pared by 4 bases and J by 4 bases, with 11 bases between. Looked up from germline, CDR1 is MGHDK and CDR2 is SYGVNS. This CDR3 has 15 residues. The CDR3 here is CASSAHGQYNSPLHF. The CDR3 DNA reads TGTGCCAGCAGTGCCCACGGACAGTATAATTCACCCCTCCACTTT. Filled out from reference TRBV25-1 and TRBJ1-6, the complete variable domain reads EADIYQTPRYLVIGTGKKITLECSQTMGHDKMYWYQQDPGMELHLIHYSYGVNSTEKGDLSSESTVSRIRTEHFPLTLESARPSHTSQYLCASSAHGQYNSPLHFGNGTRLTVT.

The genes are TRBV5-1 and TRBJ2-3; D gene uncertain. Germline V lookup: CDR1 SGHRS, CDR2 YFSETQ. The ends were cut back, 0 bases at V and 0 bases at J, with 11 bases in the middle. The CDR3 runs 16 residues. The CDR3 region has the DNA TGCGCCAGCAGCTTGGCCACGGTGACTAGCACAGATACGCAGTATTTT. Protein product: CASSLATVTSTDTQYF.

This clone is termed medium-sized. The rearrangement joins TRBV6-6 to TRBJ1-5, with D possibly TRBD1 on 5 matching bases. There are 16 residues in the CDR3. The germline V gene encodes CDR1 MNHNY and CDR2 SVGAGI (reference sequence). V dropped 7 bases and J dropped 3 bases, with 19 bases sitting between them. CDR3 bases: TGTGCCAGCAACCCAAGGGGTGGGGGGTCCAATCAGCCCCAGCATTTT. Translation: CASNPRGGGSNQPQHF.

The chain uses TRBV5-1 and TRBJ2-3, with 9 bases identical to TRBD2. V shed 2 bases and J 6 bases; nucleotides not matched to a gene: 4. CDR1 is SGHRS and CDR2 is YFSETQ in the germline V gene. The CDR3 is 14 amino acids. This CDR3 is CASSLGSGGDTQYF. CDR3 bases: TGCGCCAGCAGCTTAGGTAGCGGGGGTGATACGCAGTATTTT.

This clone appeared a single time. The chain links TRBV5-1 to TRBJ2-5; 8 bases match TRBD1. The CDR3 is made up of 14 amino acids. In germline, CDR1 is SGHRS, CDR2 YFSETQ. V dropped 5 bases and J dropped 5; count of bases not matched to a gene: 8. The chain's CDR3 is CASRETGAGETQYF. The DNA for the CDR3 is TGCGCCAGCAGGGAGACAGGGGCAGGGGAGACCCAGTACTTC.

The rearrangement uses TRBV18 and TRBJ2-1; D is unclear. Germline CDR1 reads KGHSH; CDR2 reads LQKENI. The CDR3 has 15 amino acids. The germline V and J ends were trimmed by 3 bases and 8 bases, with 17 bases remaining between them. The CDR3, as DNA: TGTGCCAGCTCACCCCCGACACCCAGCCTCGATGAGCAGTTCTTC. It translates to CASSPPTPSLDEQFF.

V is TRBV7-6 and J is TRBJ1-1; D not resolved. Germline V gene sequence: CDR1 SGHVS, CDR2 FNYEAQ. V was clipped by 3 bases and J by 0 bases, with 11 bases between them. The CDR3 runs 15 residues. For the CDR3, the DNA is TGTGCCAGCAGCTTGGGCAGCAACATGAACACTGAAGCTTTCTTT. It is translated as CASSLGSNMNTEAFF.

The chain employs TRBV7-9 and TRBJ1-2; TRBD1 aligns across 8 bases. The CDR3 has 17 amino acids. CDR1 SEHNR and CDR2 FQNEAQ come from the germline V gene (reference sequence). Germline trimming cut 5 bases from V and 3 bases from J; bases unmatched to any gene: 14. CDR3 bases: TGTGCCAGCAGCCCAGGGACAGGCGGCGGGAGGGACTATGGCTACACCTTC. Protein: CASSPGTGGGRDYGYTF.

Comment on this clone: Compared with germline, one end of the junction differs, possibly owing to a read error. The rearrangement joins TRBV7-2 to TRBJ1-6; tentative D call: TRBD1 (5 bases). Per the germline V gene, CDR1 is SGHTA and CDR2 is FQGNSA. The CDR3 runs 12 residues. CDR3 sequence reads: CVSSGVRQPLHF. Written as DNA, the CDR3 is TGTGTCAGCAGTGGGGTCCGACAGCCCCTCCACTTT.

The chain combines TRBV7-8 with TRBJ2-5; D is perhaps TRBD2 (6 bases). V was trimmed by 5 bases and J by 4 bases, leaving 17 bases between them. CDR3 length equals 15 residues. CDR1 and CDR2 (germline): SGHVS, FQNEAQ. For the CDR3, the DNA is TGTGCCAGCAGCAGCCCTCTAGCGTCGCTAGAGACCCAGTACTTC. Translation: CASSSPLASLETQYF. The full variable domain, in which reference TRBV7-8 and TRBJ2-5 provide the parts outside the CDR3, is GAGVSQSPRYKVAKRGQDVALRCDPISGHVSLFWYQQALGQGPEFLTYFQNEAQLDKSGLPSDRFFAERPEGSVSTLKIQRTQQEDSAVYLCASSSPLASLETQYFGPGTRLLVL.

The chain recombines TRBV4-1 with TRBJ1-1; 10 positions agree with TRBD1. The CDR3 contains 16 residues. Germline trimming cut 4 bases from V and 0 bases from J; bases unmatched to any gene: 5. Germline CDR1 is MGHRA and CDR2 is YSYEKL. The CDR3: CASSLLGTGVNTEAFF. Here the CDR3 DNA reads TGCGCCAGCAGCCTTCTTGGGACAGGGGTGAACACTGAAGCTTTCTTT.

The chain carries TRBV28 and TRBJ2-7; the match to TRBD2 covers 11 bases. Trimming cost V 4 bases and J 3 bases; bases outside gene matches: 2. The CDR3 contains 14 residues. Per the germline V gene, CDR1 is MDHEN and CDR2 is SYDVKM. The DNA of the CDR3 is TGTGCCAGCAGTTATACTAGCGGGGGCTACGAGCAGTACTTC. Translated, it gives CASSYTSGGYEQYF.

The chain couples TRBV30 to TRBJ1-2, with D tentatively TRBD1 (5 bases). Trimming stripped 3 bases from V and 7 bases from J, with 27 bases between. In germline, CDR1 is GTSNPN, CDR2 SVGIG (reference sequence). The CDR3 has 17 residues. DNA of the CDR3: TGTGCCTGGAGGAAGGCCAGGGTTGGGGAGGGAATTATTGGCTACACCTTC. It codes for CAWRKARVGEGIIGYTF.

This clone is a singleton in its sample. The gene calls are TRBV18 and TRBJ2-5; TRBD1 agrees at 7 bases. The CDR3 sequence is 14 residues long. Per the germline V gene, CDR1 is KGHSH and CDR2 is LQKENI. V was pared by 6 bases and J by 2 bases, with 6 bases of the junction left unmatched. DNA for the CDR3: TGTGCCAGCTCGCGGACAGGAGCACAAGAGACCCAGTACTTC. This gives the protein CASSRTGAQETQYF.

CDR3 sequence reads: CASSAGTENQPQHF. DNA for the CDR3: TGTGCCAGCAGTGCCGGGACAGAGAATCAGCCCCAGCATTTT. The chain combines TRBV25-1 with TRBJ1-5, with 7 bases identical to TRBD1. The trim removed 4 bases at V and 4 bases at J, leaving 4 bases unmatched. The V gene's germline CDR1 is MGHDK and CDR2 SYGVNS. The CDR3 has 14 residues.

The chain links TRBV5-1 to TRBJ1-6; 7 positions match TRBD1. Germline trimming cut 0 bases from V and 7 bases from J; bases unmatched to any gene: 1. This CDR3 region has 14 residues. Germline-derived CDR1 and CDR2 are SGHRS and YFSETQ. CDR3 protein: CASSLEGANSPLHF. The CDR3 DNA sequence: TGCGCCAGCAGCTTGGAGGGGGCAAATTCACCCCTCCACTTT.

The chain couples TRBV19 to TRBJ1-2, with D possibly TRBD1 on 5 matching bases. The length of the CDR3 is 13 residues. V shed 6 bases and J shed 4 bases, with 12 bases lying between them. Germline V gene data show CDR1 as LNHDA and CDR2 as SQIVND (reference sequence). The CDR3 bases are TGTGCCAGTAGCCGCCAGGGTTTCTATGGCTACACCTTC. It is translated as CASSRQGFYGYTF.

This chain joins TRBV27 and TRBJ1-2; 8 nucleotides line up with TRBD1. CDR3 length: 15 amino acids. V shed 5 bases, J shed 4 bases, and the junction held 9 bases outside the gene matches. Germline CDR1 and CDR2: MNHEY and SMNVEV (reference sequence). The chain's CDR3 is CASSTRTGRGYGYTF. DNA of the CDR3: TGTGCCAGCAGTACCCGGACAGGGCGGGGCTATGGCTACACCTTC.

Here the CDR3 reads CASSSQGINQPQHF. DNA for the CDR3: TGTGCCAGCAGTTCCCAGGGGATAAATCAGCCCCAGCATTTT. V is TRBV27 and J is TRBJ1-5, with D possibly TRBD1 on 6 matching bases. The V end was cut by 4 bases, the J end by 4 bases, with 11 bases between. Germline V gene sequence: CDR1 MNHEY, CDR2 SMNVEV (reference sequence). The CDR3 covers 14 residues.

The gene calls are TRBV5-5 and TRBJ1-2; tentatively, D is TRBD1 (6 bases). The CDR3 contains 13 residues. Per the germline V gene, CDR1 is SGHKS and CDR2 is YYEKEE (reference sequence). With 2 bases removed from V and 3 bases from J, the gap between germline ends came to 8 bases. The CDR3 DNA sequence: TGTGCCAGCAGCTTTCACAGGGACTATGGCTACACCTTC. Translation: CASSFHRDYGYTF.

The chain uses TRBV27 and TRBJ1-4, with a tentative D call TRBD1 (5 bases). This CDR3 spans 12 amino acids. Germline V CDR1 and CDR2: MNHEY, SMNVEV (reference sequence). The germline V and J ends were trimmed by 6 bases and 7 bases, with 9 bases remaining between them. CDR3 DNA sequence: TGTGCCAGCAGCCAGGGAAGTGAAAAACTGTTTTTT. Amino acid sequence: CASSQGSEKLFF.